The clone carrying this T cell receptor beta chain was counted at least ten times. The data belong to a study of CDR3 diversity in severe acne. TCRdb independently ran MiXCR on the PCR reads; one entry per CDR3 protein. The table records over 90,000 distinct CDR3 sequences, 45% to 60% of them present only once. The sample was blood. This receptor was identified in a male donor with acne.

CDR3 loop: CASCRGRGRWTGDEQYF. The CDR3 nucleotides are TGTGCCAGCTGCAGGGGCCGGGGCAGGTGGACCGGGGACGAGCAGTACTTC. The chain recombines TRBV12-3 or TRBV12-4 with TRBJ2-7; a weak D match, TRBD1 (6 bases). The CDR3 is 17 amino acids. Trimming left V 8 bases short and J 5 bases short, with 28 bases between.